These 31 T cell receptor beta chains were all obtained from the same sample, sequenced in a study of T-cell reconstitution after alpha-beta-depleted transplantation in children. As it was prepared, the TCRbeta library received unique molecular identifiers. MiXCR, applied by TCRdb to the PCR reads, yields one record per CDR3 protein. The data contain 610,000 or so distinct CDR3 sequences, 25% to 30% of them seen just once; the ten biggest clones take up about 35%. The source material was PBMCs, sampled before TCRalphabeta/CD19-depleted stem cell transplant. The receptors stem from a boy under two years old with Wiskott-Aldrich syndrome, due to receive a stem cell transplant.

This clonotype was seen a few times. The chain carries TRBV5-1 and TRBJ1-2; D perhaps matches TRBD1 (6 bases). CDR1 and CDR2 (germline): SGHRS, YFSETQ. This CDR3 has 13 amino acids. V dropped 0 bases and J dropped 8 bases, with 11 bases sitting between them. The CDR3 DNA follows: TGCGCCAGCAGCTTGGGTACAGGGTTCGGCTACACCTTC. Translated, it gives CASSLGTGFGYTF.

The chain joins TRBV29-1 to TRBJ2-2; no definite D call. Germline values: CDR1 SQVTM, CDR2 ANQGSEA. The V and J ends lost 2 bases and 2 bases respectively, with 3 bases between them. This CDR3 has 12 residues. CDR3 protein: CSVEHNTGELFF. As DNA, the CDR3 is TGCAGCGTTGAACATAACACCGGGGAGCTGTTTTTT.

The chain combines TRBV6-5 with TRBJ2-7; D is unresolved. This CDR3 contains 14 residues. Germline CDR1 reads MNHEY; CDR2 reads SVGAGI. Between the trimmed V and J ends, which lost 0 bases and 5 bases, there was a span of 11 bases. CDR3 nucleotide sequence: TGTGCCAGCAGTTACTCCAGAAACCCCAACGAGCAGTACTTC. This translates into CASSYSRNPNEQYF.

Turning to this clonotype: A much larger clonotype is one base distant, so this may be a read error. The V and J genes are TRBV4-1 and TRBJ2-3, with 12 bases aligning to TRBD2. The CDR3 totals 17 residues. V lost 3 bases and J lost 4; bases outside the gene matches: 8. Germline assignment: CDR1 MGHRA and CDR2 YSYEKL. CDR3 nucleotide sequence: TGCGCCAGCAGCCAGGTGAGACTAGCGGGAGCCGCAGATACGCAGTATTTT. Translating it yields CASSQVRLAGAADTQYF.

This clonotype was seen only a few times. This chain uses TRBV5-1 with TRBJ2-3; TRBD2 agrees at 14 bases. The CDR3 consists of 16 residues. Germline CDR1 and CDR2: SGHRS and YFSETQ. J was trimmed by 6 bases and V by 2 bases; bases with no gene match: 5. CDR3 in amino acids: CASSFRLAGGPDTQYF. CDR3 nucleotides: TGCGCCAGCAGCTTCAGACTAGCGGGAGGGCCGGATACGCAGTATTTT.

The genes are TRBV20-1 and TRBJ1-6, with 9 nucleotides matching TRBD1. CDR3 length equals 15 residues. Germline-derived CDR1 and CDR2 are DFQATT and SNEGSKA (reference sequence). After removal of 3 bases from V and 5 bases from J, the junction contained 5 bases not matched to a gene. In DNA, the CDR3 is TGCAGTGCTAGGGGTCGGACAGGGGATAATTCACCCCTCCACTTT. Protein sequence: CSARGRTGDNSPLHF.

The CDR3 coding sequence is TGCAGTGCTAGATCGGCCAGAGAGAATGAAAAACTGTTTTTT. It translates to CSARSARENEKLFF. The V call is TRBV20-1, the J call TRBJ1-4; the D is unclear. The CDR3 is 14 residues long. V was pared by 2 bases and J by 5 bases, with 12 bases between. CDR1 is DFQATT and CDR2 is SNEGSKA in the germline V gene (reference sequence).

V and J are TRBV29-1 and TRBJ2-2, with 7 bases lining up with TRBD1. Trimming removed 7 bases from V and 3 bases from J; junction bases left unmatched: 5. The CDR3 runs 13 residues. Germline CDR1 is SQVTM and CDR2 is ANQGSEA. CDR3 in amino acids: CSARQGDTGELFF. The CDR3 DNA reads TGCAGCGCAAGGCAGGGGGACACCGGGGAGCTGTTTTTT.

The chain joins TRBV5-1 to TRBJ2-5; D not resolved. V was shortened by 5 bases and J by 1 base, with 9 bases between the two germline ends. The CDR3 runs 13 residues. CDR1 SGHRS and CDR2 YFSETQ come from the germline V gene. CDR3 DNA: TGCGCCAGCAGGGTTTTGACCCAAGAGACCCAGTACTTC. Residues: CASRVLTQETQYF. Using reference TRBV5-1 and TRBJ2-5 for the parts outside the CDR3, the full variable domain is KAGVTQTPRYLIKTRGQQVTLSCSPISGHRSVSWYQQTPGQGLQFLFEYFSETQRNKGNFPGRFSGRQFSNSRSEMNVSTLELGDSALYLCASRVLTQETQYFGPGTRLLVL.

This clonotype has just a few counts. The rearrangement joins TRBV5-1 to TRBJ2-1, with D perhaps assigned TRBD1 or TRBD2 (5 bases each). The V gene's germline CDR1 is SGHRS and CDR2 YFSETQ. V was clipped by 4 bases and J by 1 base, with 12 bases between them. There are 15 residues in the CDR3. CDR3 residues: CASSERDGSYNEQFF. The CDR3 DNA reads TGCGCCAGCAGCGAGAGGGACGGATCCTACAATGAGCAGTTCTTC.

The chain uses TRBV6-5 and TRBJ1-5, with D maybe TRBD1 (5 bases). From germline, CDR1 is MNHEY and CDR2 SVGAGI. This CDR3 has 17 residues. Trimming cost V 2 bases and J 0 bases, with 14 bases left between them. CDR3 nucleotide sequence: TGTGCCAGCAGTTACGGACTGTTGGGGCTTAGCAATCAGCCCCAGCATTTT. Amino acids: CASSYGLLGLSNQPQHF.

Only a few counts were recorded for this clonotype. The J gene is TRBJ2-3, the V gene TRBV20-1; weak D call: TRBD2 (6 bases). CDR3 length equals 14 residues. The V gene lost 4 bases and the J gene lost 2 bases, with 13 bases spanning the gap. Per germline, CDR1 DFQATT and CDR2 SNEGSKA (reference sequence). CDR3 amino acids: CSATGEYVTDTQYF. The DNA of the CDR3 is TGCAGTGCTACGGGGGAGTACGTCACAGATACGCAGTATTTT.

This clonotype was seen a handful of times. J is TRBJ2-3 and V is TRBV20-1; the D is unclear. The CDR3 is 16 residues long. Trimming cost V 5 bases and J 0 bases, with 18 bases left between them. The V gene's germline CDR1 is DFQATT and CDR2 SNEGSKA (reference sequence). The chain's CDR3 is CSAPRLSGFSTDTQYF. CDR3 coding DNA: TGCAGTGCTCCTAGGTTATCCGGATTTAGCACAGATACGCAGTATTTT.

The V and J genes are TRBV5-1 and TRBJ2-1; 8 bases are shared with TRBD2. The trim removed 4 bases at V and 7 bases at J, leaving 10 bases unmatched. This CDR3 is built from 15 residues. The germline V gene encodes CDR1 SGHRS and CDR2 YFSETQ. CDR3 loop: CASSRDLLAGNEQFF. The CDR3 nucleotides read TGCGCCAGCAGCCGAGACTTATTAGCGGGGAATGAGCAGTTCTTC.

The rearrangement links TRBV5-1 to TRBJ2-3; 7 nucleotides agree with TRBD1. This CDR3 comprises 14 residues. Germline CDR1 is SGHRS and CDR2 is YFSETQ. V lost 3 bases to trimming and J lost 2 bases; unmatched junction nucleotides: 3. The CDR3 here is CASSWDSSTDTQYF. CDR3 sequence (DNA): TGCGCCAGCAGCTGGGACAGCTCCACAGATACGCAGTATTTT. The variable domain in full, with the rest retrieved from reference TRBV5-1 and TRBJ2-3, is KAGVTQTPRYLIKTRGQQVTLSCSPISGHRSVSWYQQTPGQGLQFLFEYFSETQRNKGNFPGRFSGRQFSNSRSEMNVSTLELGDSALYLCASSWDSSTDTQYFGPGTRLTVL.

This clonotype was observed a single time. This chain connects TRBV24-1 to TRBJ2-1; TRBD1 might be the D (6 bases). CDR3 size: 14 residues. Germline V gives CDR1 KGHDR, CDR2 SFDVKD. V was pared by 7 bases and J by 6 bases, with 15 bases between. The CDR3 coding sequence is TGTGCCACCAGGGGCAGGGGCCTCTCCAATGAGCAGTTCTTC. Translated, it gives CATRGRGLSNEQFF.

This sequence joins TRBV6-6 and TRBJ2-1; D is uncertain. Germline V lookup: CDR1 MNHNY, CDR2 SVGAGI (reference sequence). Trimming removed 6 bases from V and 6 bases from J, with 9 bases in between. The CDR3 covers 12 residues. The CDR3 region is CASRHHSNEQFF. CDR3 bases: TGTGCCAGCAGACACCACTCCAATGAGCAGTTCTTC.

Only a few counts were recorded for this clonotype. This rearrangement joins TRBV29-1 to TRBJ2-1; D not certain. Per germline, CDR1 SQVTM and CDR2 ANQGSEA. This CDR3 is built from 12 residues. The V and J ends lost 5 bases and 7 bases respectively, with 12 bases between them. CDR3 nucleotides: TGCAGCGTTTTGATTGGGGTAAATGAGCAGTTCTTC. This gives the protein CSVLIGVNEQFF.

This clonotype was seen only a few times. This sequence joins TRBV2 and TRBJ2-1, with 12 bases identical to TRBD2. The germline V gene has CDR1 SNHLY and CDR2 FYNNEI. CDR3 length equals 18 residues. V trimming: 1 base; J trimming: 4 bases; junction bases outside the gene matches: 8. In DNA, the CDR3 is TGTGCCAGCAGTGAAGAAATTAGCGGACTAGCGGGATACAATGAGCAGTTCTTC. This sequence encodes CASSEEISGLAGYNEQFF.

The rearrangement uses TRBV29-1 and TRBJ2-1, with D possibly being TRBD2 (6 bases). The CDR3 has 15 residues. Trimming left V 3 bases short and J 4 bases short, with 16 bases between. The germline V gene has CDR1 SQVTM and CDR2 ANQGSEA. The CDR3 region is CSVDPLQGLYNEQFF. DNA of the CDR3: TGCAGCGTTGACCCCCTCCAGGGACTTTACAATGAGCAGTTCTTC.

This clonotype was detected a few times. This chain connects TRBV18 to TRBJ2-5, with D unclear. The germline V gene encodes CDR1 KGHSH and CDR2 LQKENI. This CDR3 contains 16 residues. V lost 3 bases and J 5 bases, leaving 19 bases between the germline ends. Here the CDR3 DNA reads TGTGCCAGCTCACCTACGTCGACGGTTGACCTTGAGACCCAGTACTTC. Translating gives CASSPTSTVDLETQYF.

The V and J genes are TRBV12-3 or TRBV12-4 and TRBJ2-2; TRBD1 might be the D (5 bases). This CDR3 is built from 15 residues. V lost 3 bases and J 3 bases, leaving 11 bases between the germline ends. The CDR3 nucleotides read TGTGCCAGCAGTTTCGGAGACAGAGACACCGGGGAGCTGTTTTTT. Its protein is CASSFGDRDTGELFF.

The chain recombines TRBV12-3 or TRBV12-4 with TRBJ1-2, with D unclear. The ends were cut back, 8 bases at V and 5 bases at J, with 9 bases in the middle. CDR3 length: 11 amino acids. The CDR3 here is CASRRTYGYTF. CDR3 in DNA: TGTGCCAGCCGACGGACTTATGGCTACACCTTC.

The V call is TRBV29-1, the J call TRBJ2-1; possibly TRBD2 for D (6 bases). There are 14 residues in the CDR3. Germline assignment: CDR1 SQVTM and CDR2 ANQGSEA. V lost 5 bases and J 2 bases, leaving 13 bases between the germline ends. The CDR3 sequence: CSVSRRVTYNEQFF. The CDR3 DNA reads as TGCAGCGTTTCGAGGAGGGTGACCTACAATGAGCAGTTCTTC.

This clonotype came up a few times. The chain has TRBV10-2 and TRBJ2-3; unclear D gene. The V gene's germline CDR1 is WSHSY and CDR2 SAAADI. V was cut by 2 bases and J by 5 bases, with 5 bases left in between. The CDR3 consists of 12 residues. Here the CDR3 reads CASSEVQDTQYF. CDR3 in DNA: TGCGCCAGCAGTGAGGTCCAAGATACGCAGTATTTT.

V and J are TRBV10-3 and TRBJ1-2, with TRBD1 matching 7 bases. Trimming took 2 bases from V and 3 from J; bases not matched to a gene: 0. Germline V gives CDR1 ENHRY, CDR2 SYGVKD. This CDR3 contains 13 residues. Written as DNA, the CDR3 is TGTGCCATCAGTGAGACAGGGGACTATGGCTACACCTTC. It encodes CAISETGDYGYTF.

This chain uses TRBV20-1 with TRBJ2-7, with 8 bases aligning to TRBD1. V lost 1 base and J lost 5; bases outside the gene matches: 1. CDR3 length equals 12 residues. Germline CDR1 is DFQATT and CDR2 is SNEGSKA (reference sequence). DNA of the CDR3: TGCAGTGCTAGAGGGACAGGGCACGAGCAGTACTTC. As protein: CSARGTGHEQYF.

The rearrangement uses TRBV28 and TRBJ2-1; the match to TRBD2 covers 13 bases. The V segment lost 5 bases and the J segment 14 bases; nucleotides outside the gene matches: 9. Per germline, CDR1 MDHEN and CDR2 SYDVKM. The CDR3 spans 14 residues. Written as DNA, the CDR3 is TGTGCCAGCAGTGAGACAGAGACTAGCGGGAGGAAGTTCTTC. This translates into CASSETETSGRKFF.

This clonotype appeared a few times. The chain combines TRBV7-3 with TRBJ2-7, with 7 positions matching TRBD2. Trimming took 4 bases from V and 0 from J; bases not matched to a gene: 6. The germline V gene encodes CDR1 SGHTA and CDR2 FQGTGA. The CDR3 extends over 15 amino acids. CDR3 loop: CASSWNGGSSYEQYF. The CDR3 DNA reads TGTGCCAGCAGCTGGAACGGGGGGAGCTCCTACGAGCAGTACTTC.

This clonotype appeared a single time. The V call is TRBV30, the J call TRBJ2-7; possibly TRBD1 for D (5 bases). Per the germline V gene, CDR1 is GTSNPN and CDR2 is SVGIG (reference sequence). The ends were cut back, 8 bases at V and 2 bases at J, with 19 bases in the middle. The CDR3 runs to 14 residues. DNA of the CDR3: TGTGCCGGAGATGGGGCCGGAATCACCTACGAGCAGTACTTC. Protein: CAGDGAGITYEQYF. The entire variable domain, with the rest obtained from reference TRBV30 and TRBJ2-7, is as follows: SQTIHQWPATLVQPVGSPLSLECTVEGTSNPNLYWYRQAAGRGLQLLFYSVGIGQISSEVPQNLSASRPQDRQFILSSKKLLLSDSGFYLCAGDGAGITYEQYFGPGTRLTVT.

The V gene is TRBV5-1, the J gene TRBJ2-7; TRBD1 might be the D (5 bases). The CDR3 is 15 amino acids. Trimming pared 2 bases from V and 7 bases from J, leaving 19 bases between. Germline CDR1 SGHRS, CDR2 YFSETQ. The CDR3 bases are TGCGCCAGCAGCTTCCACCGGCAGGGCAGGGAAGAGCAGTACTTC. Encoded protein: CASSFHRQGREEQYF.